The T cell receptor (beta chain) described here comes from a study of OX40 agonist ivuxolimab in advanced cancers. Study as a whole: Those enrolled were roughly 80% male, with a mean age of around 60 years and ages from about 20 to 85.

Study-level findings and limits: Averaging showed that CD8+ T cells had more expanded clones than CD4+ did.

This CDR3 is 14 amino acids long. In regard to this clone: What it binds is not known.

Assay: immunoSEQ multiplex PCR; the TCRdb copy retains only in-frame clones and omits some. The sample has about 61,000 clones, 82% seen once. The genes are TRBV21-1 and TRBJ1-3; the D call of TRBD1 is as the table states it, not checked on the DNA. TRBV21-1 is a recognized pseudogene. Sequenced material: CD4+ or CD8+ T cells sorted from blood, taken in a trial of the OX40 agonist ivuxolimab. This clonotype originated in an adult with an advanced solid tumor such as melanoma, head and neck, liver or kidney cancer. Here the CDR3 reads CARETGIGGNTIYF. The CDR3 region has the DNA TGTGCCAGAGAAACAGGGATTGGTGGAAACACCATATATTTT.